Listed below are T cell receptor beta chains from one sample, sequenced in a study of regulatory T cells in long-lasting Graves disease. TCRdb used MiXCR to reprocess the multiplex PCR reads, holding one entry per CDR3 protein. The sample includes 350,000 to 450,000 distinct CDR3 sequences, more than 12% seen only once; the top ten take approximately 16%. These same records also appear under a second study, on T cells in Graves' hyperthyroidism and ophthalmopathy.

Source: peripheral blood mononuclear cells (PBMCs), taken at new diagnosis, from a patient treated with antithyroid drugs. Receptors were obtained from a woman aged 25 to 39 with Graves disease. CDR3s include the opening cysteine and the closing phenylalanine or tryptophan. D genes are given only for firm matches. Not all rows give a size; the values are once, few, many and, for expanded clones, a class.

-	TRBJ1-3	TRBV19	few	TGTGCCAGTAGTATTATGGGGACGTCTGGAAACACCATATATTTT	CASSIMGTSGNTIYF
-	TRBJ2-1	TRBV5-5	few	TGTGCCAGCAGCGCGGGAACAGTTAGCTCCTACAATGAGCAGTTCTTC	CASSAGTVSSYNEQFF
TRBD1	TRBJ2-7	TRBV6-2/TRBV6-3	many	TGTGCCAGCAGTTACTCGGACAGGACAACCTACGAGCAGTACTTC	CASSYSDRTTYEQYF
-	TRBJ2-4	TRBV20-1	many	TGCAGTGCTGGGACACCAGCCAAAAACATTCAGTACTTC	CSAGTPAKNIQYF
-	TRBJ2-1	TRBV24-1	many	TGTGCCACCAGTGGGTACAATGAGCAGTTCTTC	CATSGYNEQFF
-	TRBJ1-3	TRBV20-1	-	TGCAGTGCTAGAGTAGTTCGAGGATCTGGAAACACCATATATTTT	CSARVVRGSGNTIYF
TRBD1	TRBJ1-4	TRBV4-1	few	TGCGCCAGCAGCCGCTGGACAGGGGCACTGGCGGGTAATGAAAAACTGTTTTTT	CASSRWTGALAGNEKLFF
-	TRBJ2-1	TRBV9	-	TGTGCCAGCGCTAAAGCGGGACATGCCTCCTACAATGAGCAGTTCTTC	CASAKAGHASYNEQFF
-	TRBJ1-5	TRBV28	few	TGTGCCAGCAGTTCACAGGGCGTAAATCAGCCCCAGCATTTT	CASSSQGVNQPQHF
-	TRBJ1-2	TRBV27	-	TGTGCCAGCAGTTTGGGTGGCTACCTTAACTATGGCTACACCTTC	CASSLGGYLNYGYTF
-	TRBJ1-5	TRBV12-3/TRBV12-4	many	TGTGCCAGCAAAACGGGTGCTGACAGGATTCAGCCCCAGCATTTT	CASKTGADRIQPQHF
-	TRBJ2-1	TRBV27	few	TGTGCCAGCAGTTTCGGCTTTCAATACAATGAGCAGTTCTTC	CASSFGFQYNEQFF
TRBD1	TRBJ1-4	TRBV7-2	few	TGTGCCAGCAGCTTAGAAGGACAGGGGTGGGAAAAACTGTTTTTT	CASSLEGQGWEKLFF
-	TRBJ1-4	TRBV13	many	TGTGCCAGCAGCCGCCAGGTGACAACTAATGAAAAACTGTTTTTT	CASSRQVTTNEKLFF
-	TRBJ1-1	TRBV11-2	many	TGTGCCAGCAGCTTCAGGGGTTTGCCTGAAGCTTTCTTT	CASSFRGLPEAFF
TRBD2	TRBJ2-5	TRBV20-1	-	TGCAGTGCCCCTGGGACTAGCGGGAGGAGGGGACAAGAGACCCAGTACTTC	CSAPGTSGRRGQETQYF
-	TRBJ2-1	TRBV15	few	TGTGCCACCAGCGGGCCTCTATCCTACAATGAGCAGTTCTTC	CATSGPLSYNEQFF
-	TRBJ2-2	TRBV3-1	many	TGTGCCAGCAGCCAAGGCAGGAACACCGGGGAGCTGTTTTTT	CASSQGRNTGELFF
-	TRBJ2-1	TRBV14	many	TGCGCCAGCAGCCAAGGGAGCTCCTACAATGAGCAGTTCTTC	CASSQGSSYNEQFF
TRBD1	TRBJ2-7	TRBV6-2/TRBV6-3	many	TGTGCCAGCAGTCCACGGGGGACAGGGGCTCAAGAGCAGTACTTC	CASSPRGTGAQEQYF
TRBD1	TRBJ2-7	TRBV2	many	TGTGCCAGCAGTACCCCGGACAGGTTCGTCTACGAGCAGTACTTC	CASSTPDRFVYEQYF
-	TRBJ2-2	TRBV27	-	TGTGCCAGCAGTGATTTCGGGGGCGGGGAGCTGTTTTTT	CASSDFGGGELFF
-	TRBJ2-3	TRBV11-1	many	TGTGCCAGCAGCTTTCGAAACGGGATCACAGATACGCAGTATTTT	CASSFRNGITDTQYF
-	TRBJ2-7	TRBV27	once	TGTGCCAGCAGTTTAGGGGAACGAGCTTTACCTGGTCGGTTGCAGTACTTC	CASSLGERALPGRLQYF
-	TRBJ1-1	TRBV6-1	-	TGTGCCAGCACTCGGGGGGGGGGCGCTGAAGCTTTCTTT	CASTRGGGAEAFF
-	TRBJ2-3	TRBV3-1	many	TGTGCCAGCAAGGACGGGAGCACAGATACGCAGTATTTT	CASKDGSTDTQYF
TRBD2	TRBJ2-7	TRBV27	many	TGTGCCAGCAAGGCTAGCGGGGGCAACTACGAGCAGTACTTC	CASKASGGNYEQYF
TRBD1	TRBJ2-1	TRBV19	-	TGTGCCAGCAACTTCGGTGGGACAGGGAGCAATGGGCAGTTCTTC	CASNFGGTGSNGQFF
-	TRBJ2-5	TRBV27	-	TGTGCCAGCAGTTTACCCCCCGGACAGGGAGGGGAGACCCAGTACTTC	CASSLPPGQGGETQYF